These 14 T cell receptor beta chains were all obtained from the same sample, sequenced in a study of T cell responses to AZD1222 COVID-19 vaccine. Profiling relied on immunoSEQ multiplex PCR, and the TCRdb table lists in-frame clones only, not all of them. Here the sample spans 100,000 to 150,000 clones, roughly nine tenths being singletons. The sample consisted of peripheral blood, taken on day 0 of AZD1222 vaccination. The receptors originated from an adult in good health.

The CDR3 DNA is TGCGCCAGCAGCCAAGATAGGGGACACACTGAAGCTTTCTTT. It yields the protein CASSQDRGHTEAFF. This sequence joins TRBV4-3 and TRBJ1-1, with TRBD1 as a possible D gene (5 bases). The CDR3 length is 14 residues. In germline, CDR1 is LGHNA, CDR2 YSLEER. Trimming took off 0 bases at V and 3 bases at J, with 8 bases between the two ends.

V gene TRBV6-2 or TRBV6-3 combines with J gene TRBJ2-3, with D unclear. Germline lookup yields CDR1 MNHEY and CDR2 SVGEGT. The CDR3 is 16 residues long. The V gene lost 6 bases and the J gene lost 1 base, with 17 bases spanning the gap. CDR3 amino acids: CASSIWDERRTDTQYF. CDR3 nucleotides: TGTGCCAGCAGCATCTGGGATGAGCGCCGCACAGATACGCAGTATTTT.

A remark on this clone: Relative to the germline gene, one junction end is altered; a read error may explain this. The CDR3 bases are TGTGCTAGCAGCTTAAGTCCAGCACCCTCCGGGGAGACCCAGTACTTC. As protein: CASSLSPAPSGETQYF. The rearrangement uses TRBV7-7 and TRBJ2-5; D gene unclear. The germline V gene has CDR1 SSHAT and CDR2 FNYEAQ (reference sequence). CDR3 length: 16 amino acids. Complete variable domain (other parts from reference TRBV7-7 and TRBJ2-5): GAGVSQSPRYKVTKRGQDVTLRCDPISSHATLYWYQQALGQGPEFLTYFNYEAQPDKSGLPSDRFSAERPEGSISTLTIQRTEQRDSAMYRCASSLSPAPSGETQYFGPGTRLLVL.

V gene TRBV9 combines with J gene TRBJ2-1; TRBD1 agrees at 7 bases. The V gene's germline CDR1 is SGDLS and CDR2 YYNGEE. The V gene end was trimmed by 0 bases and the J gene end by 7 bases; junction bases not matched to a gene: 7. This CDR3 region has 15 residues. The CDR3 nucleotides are TGTGCCAGCAGCGTAGGCCCGGCCAGGGGGAATGAGCAGTTCTTC. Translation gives CASSVGPARGNEQFF.

The CDR3 nucleotides read TGTGCCGCGCGGGGACCTTTGAACACTGAAGCTTTCTTT. The encoded protein is CAARGPLNTEAFF. The chain is built from TRBV28 and TRBJ1-1; a weak D match, TRBD1 (5 bases). V was cut by 11 bases and J by 0 bases, with 13 bases left in between. The CDR3 is made up of 13 amino acids. Germline loops: CDR1 MDHEN, CDR2 SYDVKM.

The CDR3 protein is CASSKAFLPGQGYETQYF. DNA for the CDR3: TGTGCCAGCAGCAAAGCTTTTCTTCCGGGACAGGGTTATGAGACCCAGTACTTC. The chain is built from TRBV21-1 and TRBJ2-5; TRBD1 is the table's D call and was not checked against the DNA. TRBV21-1 is given as a pseudogene. CDR3 length: 18 residues.

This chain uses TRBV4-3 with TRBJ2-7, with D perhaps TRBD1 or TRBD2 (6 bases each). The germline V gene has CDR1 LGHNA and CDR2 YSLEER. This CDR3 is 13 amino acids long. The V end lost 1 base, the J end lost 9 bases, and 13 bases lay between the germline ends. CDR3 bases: TGCGCCAGCAGCCAAGGGCCCGGGGGCGGGCAGTACTTC. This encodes CASSQGPGGGQYF.

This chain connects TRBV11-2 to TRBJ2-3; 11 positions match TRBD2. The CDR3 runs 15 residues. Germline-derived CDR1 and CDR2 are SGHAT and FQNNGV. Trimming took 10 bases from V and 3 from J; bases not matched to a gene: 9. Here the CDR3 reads CATNKLAGVTDTQYF. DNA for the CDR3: TGTGCCACCAATAAACTAGCGGGAGTTACAGATACGCAGTATTTT.

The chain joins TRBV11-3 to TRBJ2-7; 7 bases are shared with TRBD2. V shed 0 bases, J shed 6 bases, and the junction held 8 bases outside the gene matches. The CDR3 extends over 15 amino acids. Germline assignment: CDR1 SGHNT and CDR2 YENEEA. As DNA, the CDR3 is TGTGCCAGCAGCTTAGATTCGGGACTAAGTCGCGAGCAGTACTTC. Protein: CASSLDSGLSREQYF.

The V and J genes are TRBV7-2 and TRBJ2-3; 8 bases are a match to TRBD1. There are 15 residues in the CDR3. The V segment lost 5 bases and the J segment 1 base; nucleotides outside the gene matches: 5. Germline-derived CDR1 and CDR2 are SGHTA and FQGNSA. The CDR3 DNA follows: TGTGCCAGCAGCCCACAGGGGGGAGGCACAGATACGCAGTATTTT. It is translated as CASSPQGGGTDTQYF.

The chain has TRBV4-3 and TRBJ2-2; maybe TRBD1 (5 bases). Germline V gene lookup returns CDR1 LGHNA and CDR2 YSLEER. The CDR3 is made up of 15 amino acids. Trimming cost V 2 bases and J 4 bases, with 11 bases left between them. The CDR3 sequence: CASSQQGQSTGELFF. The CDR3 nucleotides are TGCGCCAGCAGCCAACAAGGACAATCCACCGGGGAGCTGTTTTTT.

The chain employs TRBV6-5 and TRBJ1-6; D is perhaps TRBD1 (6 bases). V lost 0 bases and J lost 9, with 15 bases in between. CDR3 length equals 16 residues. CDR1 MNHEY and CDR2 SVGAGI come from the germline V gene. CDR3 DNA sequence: TGTGCCAGCAGTTACTCGAGGGGCAGGGGAACTTCACCCCTCCACTTT. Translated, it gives CASSYSRGRGTSPLHF.

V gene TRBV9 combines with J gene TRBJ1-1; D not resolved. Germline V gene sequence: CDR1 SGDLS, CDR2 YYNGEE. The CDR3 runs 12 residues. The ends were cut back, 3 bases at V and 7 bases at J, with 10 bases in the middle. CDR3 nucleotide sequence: TGTGCCAGCAGCGGCGACATGGATGAAGCTTTCTTT. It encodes CASSGDMDEAFF.

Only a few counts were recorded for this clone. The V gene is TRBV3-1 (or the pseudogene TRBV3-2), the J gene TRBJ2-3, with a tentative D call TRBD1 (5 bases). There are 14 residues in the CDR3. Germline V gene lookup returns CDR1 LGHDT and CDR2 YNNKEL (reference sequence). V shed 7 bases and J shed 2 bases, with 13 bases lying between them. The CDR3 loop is CASKEGVVTDTQYF. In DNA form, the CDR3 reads TGTGCCAGCAAGGAAGGGGTTGTCACAGATACGCAGTATTTT.